Listed below are T cell receptor beta chains from one sample, sequenced in a study of blood T cell repertoires in COVID-19. Produced via immunoSEQ multiplex PCR; TCRdb's table is partial and in-frame only. The sample yields 65,000 to 95,000 clones, 90% to 95% seen once. The sample was peripheral blood. The receptors shown here come from a man aged 50-60 years with COVID-19, enrolled during active disease. CDR3s leave out the opening cysteine and the closing phenylalanine or tryptophan. Fields, in order: clone size, V gene, CDR3 protein. The size entry is marked missing in some rows and otherwise reads once, few, many or a size class.

.,TRBV24-1,ATSDHGTGGFYGYT
once,TRBV10-3,AISATGPTNEKLF
.,TRBV6-2/TRBV6-3,ASSTLGTSGRGRTDTQY
.,TRBV5-4,ASSPTTGRSTDTQY
.,TRBV19,ASSITGPGGPQH
.,TRBV25-1,ASSEYSGSGTDTQY
.,TRBV2,ASTHRDSSFRGYT
.,TRBV15,ATQDGQTTNTGELF
.,TRBV5-6,ASSLVEGNTQY
.,TRBV13,ASSPRLAGETQY
.,TRBV4-2,ASSQEPGQSYEQY
.,TRBV28,ASSFWDRLTGELF
.,TRBV28,ASSLRQAPQPQH
.,TRBV30,ARRERRANTGELF
.,TRBV27,ASSPTGTDVRRGNTIY
.,TRBV6-4,ATRQGPSSYT
.,TRBV7-8,ASSLGGGFDYEQY
.,TRBV14,ASSQPGQTSTDTQY
.,TRBV28,ASSSHNEQF
.,TRBV10-3,AISGQSSTDTQY
.,TRBV4-1,ASSYTGAQVQETQY
.,TRBV7-9,ASSLGNRLAGYNEQF
.,TRBV9,ASSVGGNLETQY
.,TRBV3-1/TRBV3-2,ASSRRAPGGNAEAF
.,TRBV28,ASSTDRRLEPQH
.,TRBV7-9,ASSETDFPGGEAF
once,TRBV19,ASSTWTSGRAVTDTQY
.,TRBV28,ASRKPVGGYGYT
.,TRBV28,ASSLVGRDQPQH
.,TRBV6-5,ASSYRGRDSPLH
.,TRBV4-2,ASSQAVDRVGYGYT
.,TRBV9,ASSVGGTGLDTQY
.,TRBV23-1,ASTRGTGANYGYT